The 8 T cell receptor beta chains reported below all come from one sample, sequenced in a study of neoadjuvant anti-PD-1 for oral cavity cancer (dated by TCRdb to about 2021). The time point tag for this specimen amounts to: after neoadjuvant nivolumab, at surgical resection. Receptor libraries were prepared by the immunoSEQ multiplex PCR assay. Sourced from immuneACCESS, this table was stored by TCRdb with only in-frame sequences that have V and J called. A share of the clones is absent; for the studies checked, an unresolved V gene accounts for under half, and the remainder has no known explanation. In all, the sample holds 14,000 or so clones, and around three quarters of those were seen once. The top ten hold 2.4% of the sample. Sequencing was performed on PBMCs, taken after nivolumab (anti-PD-1) treatment. Every receptor here comes from a person aged 40 to 85 with oral cavity squamous cell carcinoma.

The J gene is TRBJ2-3, the V gene TRBV10-3, with 8 bases identical to TRBD2. This CDR3 has 14 amino acids. With 2 bases clipped from V and 3 bases from J, the junction kept 1 base outside the gene matches. Per germline, CDR1 ENHRY and CDR2 SYGVKD. The CDR3 spells CAISESGGTDTQYF. CDR3 sequence (DNA): TGTGCCATCAGTGAGAGCGGGGGAACAGATACGCAGTATTTT.

This rearrangement joins TRBV11-2 to TRBJ1-1; weak D call: TRBD1 (5 bases). The V gene lost 2 bases and the J gene lost 6 bases, with 13 bases spanning the gap. Germline lookup yields CDR1 SGHAT and CDR2 FQNNGV. The CDR3 is 14 residues long. In DNA form, the CDR3 reads TGTGCCAGCAGCTTAAGGGGCGGTCTGTCTGAAGCTTTCTTT. Its translation: CASSLRGGLSEAFF.

This clone was recorded a few times. The chain has TRBV6-6 and TRBJ1-1; no clear D. Per germline, CDR1 MNHNY and CDR2 SVGAGI (reference sequence). CDR3 length: 10 amino acids. The V end was cut by 7 bases, the J end by 11 bases, with 11 bases between. The CDR3 sequence: CASTGLNAFF. As DNA, the CDR3 is TGTGCCAGCACAGGTCTGAATGCTTTCTTT.

The chain couples TRBV5-1 to TRBJ2-1; TRBD2 aligns across 10 bases. V was pared by 1 base and J by 6 bases, with 4 bases of the junction left unmatched. This CDR3 spans 15 amino acids. Germline CDR1 SGHRS, CDR2 YFSETQ. The chain's CDR3 is CASSLTLAGANEQFF. DNA of the CDR3: TGCGCCAGCAGCTTGACCCTAGCGGGGGCCAATGAGCAGTTCTTC.

This clone has only a few counts. The CDR3 coding sequence is TGTGCCAGCAGCCCCTCTCCCCGGTCACCCCTCCACTTT. Protein product: CASSPSPRSPLHF. The chain carries TRBV11-2 and TRBJ1-6; D unresolved. There are 13 residues in the CDR3. Trimming shortened V by 5 bases and J by 10 bases, and 12 bases separated the two germline ends. The V gene's germline CDR1 is SGHAT and CDR2 FQNNGV.

This clone was observed a few times. The rearrangement links TRBV7-3 to TRBJ2-5, with D tentatively TRBD2 (6 bases). CDR3 length: 14 residues. Germline V gene data show CDR1 as SGHTA and CDR2 as FQGTGA. Trimming shortened V by 4 bases and J by 5 bases, and 14 bases separated the two germline ends. In DNA, the CDR3 is TGTGCCAGCAGCTCTGGAGGTGCGGGGGAGACCCAGTACTTC. Translating gives CASSSGGAGETQYF.

The chain has TRBV30 and TRBJ2-7; a possible D gene is TRBD2 (6 bases). This CDR3 comprises 14 residues. In germline, CDR1 is GTSNPN, CDR2 SVGIG (reference sequence). With 5 bases removed from V and 4 bases from J, the gap between germline ends came to 18 bases. The DNA for the CDR3 is TGTGCCTGGGCGGGAACGGGCGGAACATACGAGCAGTACTTC. Protein sequence: CAWAGTGGTYEQYF.

There are a few counts of this clone. J is TRBJ2-7 and V is TRBV4-1; D may match TRBD1 or TRBD2 (6 bases each). Trimming stripped 1 base from V and 2 bases from J, with 12 bases between. This CDR3 spans 15 amino acids. From germline, CDR1 is MGHRA and CDR2 YSYEKL. CDR3 DNA: TGCGCCAGCAGCCAAGCGGGGGCGGGTCCCTACGAGCAGTACTTC. It encodes CASSQAGAGPYEQYF.